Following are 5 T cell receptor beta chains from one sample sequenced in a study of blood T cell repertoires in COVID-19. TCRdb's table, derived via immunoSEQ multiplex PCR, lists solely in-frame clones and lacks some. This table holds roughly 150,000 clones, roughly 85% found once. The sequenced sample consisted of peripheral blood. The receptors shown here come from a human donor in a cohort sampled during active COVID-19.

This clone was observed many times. CDR3 DNA: TGTGCCAGCAGCGTAGGGGTCGGGTCAGATACGCAGTATTTT. Its translation is CASSVGVGSDTQYF. The chain couples TRBV9 to TRBJ2-3; D is uncertain. With 0 bases removed from V and 4 bases from J, the gap between germline ends came to 9 bases. The CDR3 length is 14 residues. The germline V gene encodes CDR1 SGDLS and CDR2 YYNGEE.

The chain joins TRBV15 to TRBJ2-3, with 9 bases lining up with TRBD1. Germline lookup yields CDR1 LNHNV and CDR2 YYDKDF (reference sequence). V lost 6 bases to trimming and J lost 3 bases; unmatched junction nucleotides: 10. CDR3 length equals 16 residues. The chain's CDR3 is CATRGLRDRVTDTQYF. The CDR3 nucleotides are TGTGCCACCAGGGGACTCCGGGACAGGGTAACAGATACGCAGTATTTT.

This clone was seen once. CDR3 amino acids: CASSWGLAGAGEQYF. DNA of the CDR3: TGCGCCAGCAGCTGGGGACTGGCGGGGGCCGGCGAGCAGTACTTC. The chain carries TRBV5-1 and TRBJ2-7; possibly TRBD2 for D (7 bases). This CDR3 contains 15 residues. Trimming removed 3 bases from V and 6 bases from J, with 19 bases in between. Germline CDR1 is SGHRS and CDR2 is YFSETQ.

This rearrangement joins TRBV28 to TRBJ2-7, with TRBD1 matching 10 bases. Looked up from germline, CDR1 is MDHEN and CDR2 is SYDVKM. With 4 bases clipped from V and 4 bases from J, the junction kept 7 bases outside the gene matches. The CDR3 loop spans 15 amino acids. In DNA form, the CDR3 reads TGTGCCAGCAGTTCCCCGGGGACAGGGGTGTACGAGCAGTACTTC. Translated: CASSSPGTGVYEQYF.

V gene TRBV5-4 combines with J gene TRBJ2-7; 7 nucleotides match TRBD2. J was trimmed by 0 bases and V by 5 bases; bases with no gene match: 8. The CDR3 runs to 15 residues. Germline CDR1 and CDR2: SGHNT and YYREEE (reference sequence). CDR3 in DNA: TGTGCCAGCAGTTGGGGGGGAGGGAGCTCCTACGAGCAGTACTTC. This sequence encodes CASSWGGGSSYEQYF.